This TCR beta chain was documented in a study of blood T cells in healthy people across ages. Study-level points and caveats: PBMCs that were unsorted prevented a conclusive naive versus antigen-experienced comparison. More naive CD4+ cells and higher diversity were found in long-lived than in aged donors. Roughly linear declines in TCR beta diversity per million T cells occurred with age.

A remark on this clonotype: Its antigen is unidentified.

CDR3 length equals 13 residues. The germline V gene has CDR1 DFQATT and CDR2 SNEGSKA (reference sequence). V lost 2 bases to trimming and J lost 6 bases, with 12 bases between them. With a J-beta primer mix and a sample-barcoded 5' primer, a second PCR ran 7 to 11 cycles. TCRdb itself ran the 5' RACE reads through MiXCR, one entry per CDR3 protein. This table holds over 600,000 distinct CDR3 sequences, roughly 46% found once. Extracted total RNA amounted to at least 5.5 micrograms for each sample. The clonotype originates from a man older than 75 in good health. This chain joins TRBV20-1 and TRBJ2-3; D call uncertain. The sample comprised blood. The CDR3 DNA reads TGCAGTGCTAGAACCCCGTCCCGGGATACGCAGTATTTT. Protein: CSARTPSRDTQYF.